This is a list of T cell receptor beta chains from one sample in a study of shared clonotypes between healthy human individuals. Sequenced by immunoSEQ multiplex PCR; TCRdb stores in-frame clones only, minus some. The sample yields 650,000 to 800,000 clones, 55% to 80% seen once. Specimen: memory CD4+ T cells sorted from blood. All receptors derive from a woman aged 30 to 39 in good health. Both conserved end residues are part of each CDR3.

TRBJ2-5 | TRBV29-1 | CSARDRGLRETQYF
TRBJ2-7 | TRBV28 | CASSLSASGSSYEQYF
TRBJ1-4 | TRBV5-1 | CASSLHRNEKLFF
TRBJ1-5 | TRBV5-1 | CASSPSGTGINQPQHF
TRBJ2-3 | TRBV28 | CASSLPLAGPRDTQYF
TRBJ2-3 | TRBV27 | CASSFESGAGARDTQYF
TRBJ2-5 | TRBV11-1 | CASSLTGTSGRETQYF
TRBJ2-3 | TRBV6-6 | CASSYGSARTDTQYF
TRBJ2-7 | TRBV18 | CASSPQGQGAGEQYF
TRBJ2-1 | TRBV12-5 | CASGWGAERDEQFF
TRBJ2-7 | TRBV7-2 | CASSLAGTWKDEQYF
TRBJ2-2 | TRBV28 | CASSGNRGSSNTGELFF
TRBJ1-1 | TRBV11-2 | CASSLGGGRNTEAFF
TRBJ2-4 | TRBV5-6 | CASSSPSGAKNIQYF
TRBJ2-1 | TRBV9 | CASSLKLAALPNEQFF
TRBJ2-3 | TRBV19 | CASSEGGDTQYF
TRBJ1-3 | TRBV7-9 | CASRPDGTISGNTIYF
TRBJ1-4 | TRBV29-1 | CSVGQGATGTNEKLFF
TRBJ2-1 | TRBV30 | CAWRPYAGLVYNEQFF
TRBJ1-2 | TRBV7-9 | CASSLDNRVYGYTF
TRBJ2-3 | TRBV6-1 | CASRQGWRLTDTQYF
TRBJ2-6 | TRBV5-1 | CASSSRPDRGFNAGANVLTF
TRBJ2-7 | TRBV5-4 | CASSLDHFEQYF
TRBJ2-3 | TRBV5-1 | CASTGSTSTDTQYF
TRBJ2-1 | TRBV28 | CASSPIRTYNEQFF
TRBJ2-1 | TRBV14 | CASRKGLGVGNEQFF
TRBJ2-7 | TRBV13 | CASSSEASGRTYEQYF
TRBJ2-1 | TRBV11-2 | CASRRLAGGNEQFF
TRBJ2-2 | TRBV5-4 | CASRRELNTGELFF
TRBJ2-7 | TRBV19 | CASSIEPGSGSPYEQYF
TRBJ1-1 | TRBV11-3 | CASSLNVNTEAFF
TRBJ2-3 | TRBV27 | CASSPPWGQYF
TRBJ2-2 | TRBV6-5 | CASSYRGAGGSGELFF
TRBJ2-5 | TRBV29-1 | CSVEGDQETQYF
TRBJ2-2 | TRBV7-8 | CASSLVRVTGELFF
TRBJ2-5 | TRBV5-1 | CASSFAGEMETQYF
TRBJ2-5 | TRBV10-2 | CASSDPGQVGETQYF
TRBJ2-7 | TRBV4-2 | CASSPQGVPEQYF
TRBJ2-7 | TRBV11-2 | CASSSIAAKGVQYF
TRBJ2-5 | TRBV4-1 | CASSQETGGLAGGETQYF
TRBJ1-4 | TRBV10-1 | CASSAGGGSVEKLFF
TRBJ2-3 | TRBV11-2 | CASSPRGGGSKQYF
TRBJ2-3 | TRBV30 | CAWSVNLYTDTQYF
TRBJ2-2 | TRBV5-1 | CASRGTSGANTGELFF
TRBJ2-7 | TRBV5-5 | CASSLWTATAENF
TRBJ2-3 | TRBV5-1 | CARYSGKGTDTQYF
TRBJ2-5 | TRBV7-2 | CASSHFQETQYF